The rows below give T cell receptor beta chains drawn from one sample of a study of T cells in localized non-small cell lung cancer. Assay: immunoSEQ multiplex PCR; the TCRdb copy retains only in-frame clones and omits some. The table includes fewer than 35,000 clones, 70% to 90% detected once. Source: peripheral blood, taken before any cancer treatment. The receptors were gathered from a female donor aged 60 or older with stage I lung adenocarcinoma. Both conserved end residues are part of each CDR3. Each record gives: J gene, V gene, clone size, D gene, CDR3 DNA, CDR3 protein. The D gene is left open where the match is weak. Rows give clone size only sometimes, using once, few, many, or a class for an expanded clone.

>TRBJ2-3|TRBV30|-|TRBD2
TGTGCCTGGAGTGGGACTAGCGGGAGTAGAGATACGCAGTATTTT
CAWSGTSGSRDTQYF
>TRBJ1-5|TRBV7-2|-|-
TGTGCCAGCAGCTTAGTGGCAGGGCTAAATCAGCCCCAGCATTTT
CASSLVAGLNQPQHF
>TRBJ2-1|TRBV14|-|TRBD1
TGTGCCAGCAGCCAACCGGGACAGGGGACTGAGCAGTTCTTC
CASSQPGQGTEQFF
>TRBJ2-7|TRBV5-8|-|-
TGTGCCAGCAGCTCTTACGAGCAGTACTTC
CASSSYEQYF
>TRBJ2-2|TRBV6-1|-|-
TGTGCCAGCAGTGCACTAGGGGTCGGGTACACCGGGGAGCTGTTTTTT
CASSALGVGYTGELFF
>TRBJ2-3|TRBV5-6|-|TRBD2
TGTGCCAGCAGCTTGGGGGGACTAGCGGATCCGACGGGAGATACGCAGTATTTT
CASSLGGLADPTGDTQYF
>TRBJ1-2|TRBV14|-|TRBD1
TGTGCCAGCAGCCAAGCTACAGGGGGCGGCTATGGCTACACCTTC
CASSQATGGGYGYTF
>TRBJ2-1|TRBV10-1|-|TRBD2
TGCGCCAGCAGTGAGTCCCCAAGACTAGCGGGAATCAATGAGCAGTTCTTC
CASSESPRLAGINEQFF
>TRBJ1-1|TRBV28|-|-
TGTGCCAGCAGTGAGGGGGTTGGGGCTTTCTTT
CASSEGVGAFF
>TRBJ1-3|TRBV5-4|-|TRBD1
TGTGCCAGCAGCTTGAGACAGGGGGCGCTTGGAAACACCATATATTTT
CASSLRQGALGNTIYF
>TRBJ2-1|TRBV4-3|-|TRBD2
TGCGCCAGCAGCCAAGTGCGGGAGGTCTACAATGAGCAGTTCTTC
CASSQVREVYNEQFF
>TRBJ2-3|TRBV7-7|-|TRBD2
TGTGCCAGCAGCCCTGGACTAGCGGGCAGCACAGATACGCAGTATTTT
CASSPGLAGSTDTQYF
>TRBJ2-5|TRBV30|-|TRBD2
TGTGCCTGGGTCCCAGCGGGAGAACCCCAAGAGACCCAGTACTTC
CAWVPAGEPQETQYF
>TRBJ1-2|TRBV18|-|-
TGTGCCAGCTCACCGGACAGCCTGAACTACTATGGCTACACCTTC
CASSPDSLNYYGYTF
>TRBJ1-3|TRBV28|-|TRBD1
TGTGCCAGCCTTGACGGGACAGGGAATGGAAACACCATATATTTT
CASLDGTGNGNTIYF
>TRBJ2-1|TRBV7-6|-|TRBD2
TGTGCCAGCAGCTTAGGGGCGATGGTAGCGGGAGTGTTAAATGAGCAGTTCTTC
CASSLGAMVAGVLNEQFF
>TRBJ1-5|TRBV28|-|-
TGTGCCAGCAGTTTACTAATCCAGCCCCAGCATTTT
CASSLLIQPQHF
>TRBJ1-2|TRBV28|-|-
TGTGCCAGCAGTACCCCTTGGGGCTACACCTTC
CASSTPWGYTF
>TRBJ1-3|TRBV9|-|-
TGTGCCAGCAGCCCGTCTGGGGCAGTTGGAAACACCATATATTTT
CASSPSGAVGNTIYF
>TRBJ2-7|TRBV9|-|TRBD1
TGTGCCAGCAGCGTAGAGGGGACAGGGTCCTACGAGCAGTACTTC
CASSVEGTGSYEQYF
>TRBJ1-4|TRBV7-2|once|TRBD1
TGTGCCAGCAGCTTAGGCCCCTTGGGGACAGGGAACGAAAAACTGTTTTTT
CASSLGPLGTGNEKLFF
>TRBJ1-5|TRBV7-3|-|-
TGTGCCAGCAGCTTAGGCTTTCGGCAGATCGATAGCAATCAGCCCCAGCATTTT
CASSLGFRQIDSNQPQHF
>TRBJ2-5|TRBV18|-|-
TGTGCCAGCTCACCAACGCAGGGAGAGACCCAGTACTTC
CASSPTQGETQYF
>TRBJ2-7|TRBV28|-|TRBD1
TGTGCCAGCAGTGGGTCGGGACAGGGGGATACCTACGAGCAGTACTTC
CASSGSGQGDTYEQYF
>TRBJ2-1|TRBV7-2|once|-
TGTGCCAGCAGCCTAAGACAGAGGATTGAGCAGTTCTTC
CASSLRQRIEQFF
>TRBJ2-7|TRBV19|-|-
TGTGCCAGTAGTATCGGTCAGGGGCTACTCTACGAGCAGTACTTC
CASSIGQGLLYEQYF
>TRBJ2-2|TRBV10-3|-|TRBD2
TGTGCCATCAGGGACTCTAGCGGGAGGGCCGGGACCGGGGAGCTGTTTTTT
CAIRDSSGRAGTGELFF
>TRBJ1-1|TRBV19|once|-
TGTGCCAGTGCGGGCAACACTGAAGCTTTCTTT
CASAGNTEAFF
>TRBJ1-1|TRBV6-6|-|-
TGTGCCAGCAGTTACTCAAGAATCACTGAAGCTTTCTTT
CASSYSRITEAFF
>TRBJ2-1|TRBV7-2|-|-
TGTGCCAGCAGCTTAGAGGGACAACAGGTTTACAATGAGCAGTTCTTC
CASSLEGQQVYNEQFF
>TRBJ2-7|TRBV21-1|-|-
TGTGCCAGCAGCAAAGCAATGAGGTGGCGGCGGGACTACGAGCAGTACTTC
CASSKAMRWRRDYEQYF
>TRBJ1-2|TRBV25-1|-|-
TGTGCCAGCAGTGGGTTGACAGGCTATGGCTACACCTTC
CASSGLTGYGYTF
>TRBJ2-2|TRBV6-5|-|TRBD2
TGTGCCAGCAGTTACGTGGTAGCGGGGACCGGGGAGCTGTTTTTT
CASSYVVAGTGELFF
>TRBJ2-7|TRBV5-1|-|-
TGCGCCAGCAGCCTCCGGGGGACCGGGGACGAGCAGTACTTC
CASSLRGTGDEQYF
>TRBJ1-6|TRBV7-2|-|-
TGTGCCAGCAGCCCAACCGGGACAACTAATAATTCACCCCTCCACTTT
CASSPTGTTNNSPLHF
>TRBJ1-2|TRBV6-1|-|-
TGTGCCAGCAGCGACGGGGTGGCGGGCTACACCTTC
CASSDGVAGYTF
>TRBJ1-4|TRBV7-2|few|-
TGTGCCAGCAGCCGCAGGACGGGGTCAACTAATGAAAAACTGTTTTTT
CASSRRTGSTNEKLFF
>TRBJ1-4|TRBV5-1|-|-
TGCGCCAGCAGCTTGGGGAGAACACAGGGTGAAAAACTGTTTTTT
CASSLGRTQGEKLFF
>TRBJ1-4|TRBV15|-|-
TGTGCCACCAGCAGAGGACAGGCGACTGCTAATGAAAAACTGTTTTTT
CATSRGQATANEKLFF
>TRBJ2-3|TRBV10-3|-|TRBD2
TGTGCCATCAGTGAGAGGGGGACTTGGGAGCGGGAGTTGGCAGATACGCAGTATTTT
CAISERGTWERELADTQYF
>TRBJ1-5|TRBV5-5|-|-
TGTGCCAGCAGCTTGGAGGGGTCCGATCAGCCCCAGCATTTT
CASSLEGSDQPQHF
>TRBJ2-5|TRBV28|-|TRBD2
TGTGCCAGCAGTAACCCGGGGACTAGCCCCGCCCAGTACTTC
CASSNPGTSPAQYF
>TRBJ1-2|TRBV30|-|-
TGTGCCTGGGGCCAATTTGATATGTCAGGCTACACCTTC
CAWGQFDMSGYTF
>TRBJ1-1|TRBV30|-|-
TGTGCCTGGAGTGTGGGTATTGTAGCTTTCTTT
CAWSVGIVAFF
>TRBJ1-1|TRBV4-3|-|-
TGCGCCAGCAGCCAAGAGGACGGAAATGAAGCTTTCTTT
CASSQEDGNEAFF
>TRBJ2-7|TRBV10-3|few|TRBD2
TGTGCCATCAGTGAGTGGGGGGGATTCGAGCAGTACTTC
CAISEWGGFEQYF
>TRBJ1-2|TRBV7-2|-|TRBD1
TGTGCCAGCAGCTTGTTGACAGGGCCCTATGGCTACACCTTC
CASSLLTGPYGYTF
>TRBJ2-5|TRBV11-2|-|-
TGTGCCAGCAGCTTAGGCGAGACCCAGTACTTC
CASSLGETQYF
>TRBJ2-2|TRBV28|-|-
TGTGCCAGCAGTTTGCCGAGGCAGGCCACCGGGGAGCTGTTTTTT
CASSLPRQATGELFF
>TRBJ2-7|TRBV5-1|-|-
TGCGCCAGCAGATCGAGACAGTCCTCCTACGAGCAGTACTTC
CASRSRQSSYEQYF
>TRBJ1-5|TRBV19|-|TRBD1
TGTGCCACCTCCGGGACAGGGGGATCTCAGCCCCAGCATTTT
CATSGTGGSQPQHF
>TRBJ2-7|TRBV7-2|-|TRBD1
TGTGCCAGCAGCTTAGGGGGGACAGGGTTCCGTGACGAGCAGTACTTC
CASSLGGTGFRDEQYF
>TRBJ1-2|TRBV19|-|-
TGTGCCAGTAGCGACCCTCCCGGAGCTAACTATGGCTACACCTTC
CASSDPPGANYGYTF
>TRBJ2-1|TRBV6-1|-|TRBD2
TGTGCCAGCAGTGACCACTATAGCGGGAGTTACAATGAGCAGTTCTTC
CASSDHYSGSYNEQFF
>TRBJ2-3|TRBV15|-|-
TGTGCCACCAGCAGGGAACAGGACTGGGCAACAGATACGCAGTATTTT
CATSREQDWATDTQYF
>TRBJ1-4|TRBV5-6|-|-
TGTGCCAGCAGCTTGGCTGGACAACCTAATGAAAAACTGTTTTTT
CASSLAGQPNEKLFF
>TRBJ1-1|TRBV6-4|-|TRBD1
TGTGCCAGCAGTAGGGACAGCGCGAACACTGAAGCTTTCTTT
CASSRDSANTEAFF